This T cell receptor (beta chain) stems from a study of cytomegalovirus exposure and HLA in healthy donors. Notes on the study in general: Near-uniform donor sequencing depth was presumed by presence/absence analyses. Specificity for CMV antigens was confirmed in vitro for three of the CMV-associated chains.

Regarding donors, all were healthy bone marrow donors. Donors were nominally healthy when sampled, though unrecorded immune exposures were likely. About this clone: What it recognizes is unknown.

Primers included in the PCR were 60 Vbeta and 13 Jbeta primers. The repertoire was sequenced with immunoSEQ multiplex PCR; TCRdb's copy has only in-frame clones and lacks some. The repertoire has some 200,000 clones, 79% of them found once; the top ten carry around 1.4%. V dropped 5 bases and J dropped 1 base, with 11 bases sitting between them. Germline V lookup: CDR1 SQVTM, CDR2 ANQGSEA. The CDR3 contains 14 residues. The rearrangement uses TRBV29-1 and TRBJ2-2; a possible D gene is TRBD2 (6 bases). Sequencing was done on a sample of PBMCs. This sequence was found in a girl aged 5-17 years in good health and CMV-seropositive. This CDR3 reads CSVIGGVNTGELFF. The CDR3 DNA reads as TGCAGCGTTATCGGAGGGGTGAACACCGGGGAGCTGTTTTTT.